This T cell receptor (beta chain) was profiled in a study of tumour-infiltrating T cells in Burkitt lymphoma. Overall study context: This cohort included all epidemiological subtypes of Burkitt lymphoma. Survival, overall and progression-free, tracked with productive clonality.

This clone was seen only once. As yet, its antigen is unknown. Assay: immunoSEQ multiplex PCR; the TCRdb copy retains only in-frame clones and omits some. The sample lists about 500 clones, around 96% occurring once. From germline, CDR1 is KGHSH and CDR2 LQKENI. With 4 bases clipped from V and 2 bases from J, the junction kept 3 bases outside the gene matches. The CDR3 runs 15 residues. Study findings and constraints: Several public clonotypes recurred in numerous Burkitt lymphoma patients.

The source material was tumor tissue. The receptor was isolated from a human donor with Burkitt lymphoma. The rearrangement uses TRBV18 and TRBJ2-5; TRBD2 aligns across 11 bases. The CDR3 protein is CASSLGTSGQETQYF. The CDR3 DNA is TGTGCCAGCTCACTCGGGACTAGCGGACAAGAGACCCAGTACTTC.